This T cell receptor beta chain came from a study of T-cell reconstitution after alpha-beta-depleted transplantation in children. A library of TCRbeta sequences, prepared with unique molecular identifiers, was generated. One entry per CDR3 protein results from TCRdb running MiXCR on the PCR reads. The sample consists of 600,000 to 700,000 distinct CDR3 sequences, 16% of them appearing once. Sequenced material: PBMCs from the stem cell graft donor, taken from the stem cell graft. The origin of this receptor is a human donor who donated a stem cell graft to a child with acute myeloid leukemia.

CDR3 sequence reads: CATSEGSEQYF. DNA of the CDR3: TGTGCCACCAGTGAAGGCTCCGAGCAGTACTTC. The gene calls are TRBV24-1 and TRBJ2-7; D not certain. CDR3 length: 11 residues. The V end lost 4 bases, the J end lost 6 bases, and 6 bases lay between the germline ends. The germline V gene has CDR1 KGHDR and CDR2 SFDVKD.